Here is one TCR beta chain with its context. Its matching antigen is unknown. TCRdb fed the RT-PCR reads into MiXCR, producing one record per CDR3 protein. The repertoire has under 500,000 distinct CDR3 sequences, about a tenth of them found once; the top ten carry approximately 12%. The data derive from a study of response to subunit inactivated influenza vaccine. Germline trimming cut 3 bases from V and 4 bases from J; bases unmatched to any gene: 10. This CDR3 spans 16 amino acids. CDR1 and CDR2 from the germline V gene are LGHNA and YSLEER. Findings and caveats of the study: The authors put forward the suggestion that each seasonal influenza vaccination may bring in only a limited number of new T cells.

This rearrangement joins TRBV4-3 to TRBJ2-7; TRBD2 aligns across 9 bases. This TCR came from a man between 45 and 60 years old who received an inactivated influenza vaccine. The sequenced sample was PBMCs from blood, obtained about 40 days after vaccination. The chain's CDR3 is CASSQGLSGSGYEQYF. CDR3 in DNA: TGCGCCAGCAGCCAGGGCCTTAGCGGGAGCGGATACGAGCAGTACTTC.